The 20 T cell receptor beta chains below were found in one sample sequenced in a study of cytomegalovirus exposure and HLA in healthy donors. PCR amplification relied on 60 Vbeta primers (plus 13 Jbeta primers). Profiling relied on immunoSEQ multiplex PCR, and the TCRdb table lists in-frame clones only, not all of them. In the table there are 200,000 or so clones, approximately 80% of which are singletons. Sequencing input: PBMCs. These receptors originate from a girl aged 2-10 years in good health and CMV-seronegative.

The V gene is TRBV9, the J gene TRBJ2-2; D is undetermined. V gave up 0 bases and J gave up 5 bases, with 5 bases separating them. This CDR3 has 13 residues. Germline CDR1 is SGDLS and CDR2 is YYNGEE. The CDR3 DNA reads as TGTGCCAGCAGCGTAGTGAGTACCGGGGAGCTGTTTTTT. Encoded protein: CASSVVSTGELFF.

In regard to this clone: Relative to the germline gene, one junction end is altered; a read error may explain this. The gene calls are TRBV7-9 and TRBJ2-2, with 10 bases identical to TRBD1. The germline gives CDR1 SEHNR, CDR2 FQNEAQ (reference sequence). The CDR3 length is 17 residues. CDR3 DNA sequence: TGTTCCAGCAGATTAACGTCCGGGACAGGGGTCACCGGGGAGCTGTTTTTT. It codes for CSSRLTSGTGVTGELFF.

This clone showed up just a few times. The V gene is TRBV4-2, the J gene TRBJ1-1, with 7 bases fitting TRBD1. The junction had 5 bases not matched to a gene; V was cut back by 0 bases and J by 4 bases. Germline CDR1 and CDR2: LGHNA and YNFKEQ. CDR3 length equals 15 residues. The CDR3 DNA is TGTGCCAGCAGCCAAGATCCCGGACAGGCCACTGAAGCTTTCTTT. Protein sequence: CASSQDPGQATEAFF.

Concerning this clone itself: The same CDR3 is also encoded by other DNA sequences in this sample. This rearrangement joins TRBV11-2 to TRBJ1-1, with 7 bases aligning to TRBD1. The V and J ends lost 1 base and 10 bases, in that order; junction bases with no gene match: 3. This CDR3 spans 12 amino acids. The germline gives CDR1 SGHAT, CDR2 FQNNGV. The DNA for the CDR3 is TGTGCCAGCAGCTTAGGGCAGGGGGGAGCTTTCTTT. Its translation is CASSLGQGGAFF.

J is TRBJ2-5 and V is TRBV19; 8 nucleotides align to TRBD2. Germline CDR1 and CDR2: LNHDA and SQIVND (reference sequence). The CDR3 is made up of 13 amino acids. V shed 8 bases, J shed 12 bases, and the junction held 14 bases outside the gene matches. The CDR3: CASQSHSGGVKYF. DNA of the CDR3: TGTGCCAGTCAATCCCACTCCGGGGGGGTTAAGTACTTC.

This clone was counted between two and nine times. The rearrangement uses TRBV5-4 and TRBJ2-5; D is possibly TRBD2 (6 bases). This CDR3 region has 14 residues. V lost 3 bases and J 1 base, leaving 10 bases between the germline ends. The germline CDR1 and CDR2 sequences are SGHNT and YYREEE (reference sequence). CDR3 loop: CASSSAGFQETQYF. The CDR3 DNA sequence: TGTGCCAGCAGCTCGGCGGGGTTCCAAGAGACCCAGTACTTC.

This clone was seen once. The J gene is TRBJ2-1, the V gene TRBV19; D is possibly TRBD1 (5 bases). V was shortened by 6 bases and J by 8 bases, with 11 bases between the two germline ends. Germline assignment: CDR1 LNHDA and CDR2 SQIVND (reference sequence). The CDR3 consists of 12 residues. Here the CDR3 reads CASRGPRYEQFF. CDR3 in DNA: TGTGCCAGTAGGGGGCCCCGATATGAGCAGTTCTTC.

This chain connects TRBV4-1 to TRBJ1-1, with no clear D. CDR3 size: 15 residues. CDR1 is MGHRA and CDR2 is YSYEKL in the germline V gene. Trimming cost V 0 bases and J 0 bases, with 8 bases left between them. The CDR3 loop reads CASSQEESLNTEAFF. DNA for the CDR3: TGCGCCAGCAGCCAAGAGGAGTCATTGAACACTGAAGCTTTCTTT.

This clone was picked up one time. The V call is TRBV18, the J call TRBJ2-7, with 9 bases matching TRBD1. Per germline, CDR1 KGHSH and CDR2 LQKENI. The J segment lost 6 bases and the V segment lost 5 bases, leaving 8 bases of the junction unmatched. The CDR3 covers 14 residues. The CDR3 reads CASSSPGQGGEQYF. DNA of the CDR3: TGTGCCAGCTCATCGCCGGGACAGGGAGGCGAGCAGTACTTC.

The chain combines TRBV5-4 with TRBJ2-7, with 11 bases lining up with TRBD2. Germline lookup yields CDR1 SGHNT and CDR2 YYREEE (reference sequence). The CDR3 runs to 15 residues. With 4 bases clipped from V and 7 bases from J, the junction kept 10 bases outside the gene matches. The CDR3 DNA reads as TGTGCCAGCAGCCAAGTAGCGGGGGGGCCCCCTGAGCAGTACTTC. It translates to CASSQVAGGPPEQYF.

In this sample, this clone turned up once. This same CDR3 is encoded by further DNA sequences in the sample. The CDR3 nucleotides read TGTGCCAGCAGCGTAGACGGGAGCTCCTACGAGCAGTACTTC. Its protein is CASSVDGSSYEQYF. The V call is TRBV9, the J call TRBJ2-7, with a weak D call TRBD2 (6 bases). Deletions cut 0 bases from V and 0 bases from J, with 7 bases between. The CDR3 loop spans 14 amino acids. Germline-derived CDR1 and CDR2 are SGDLS and YYNGEE.

With regard to this clone: Different DNA sequences within this sample yield the same CDR3. The genes are TRBV18 and TRBJ1-2, with D perhaps TRBD1 (5 bases). CDR1 and CDR2 (germline): KGHSH, LQKENI. This CDR3 has 13 amino acids. Trimming left V 4 bases short and J 3 bases short, with 9 bases between. The CDR3 region has the DNA TGTGCCAGCTCACTCCAGGGCGACTATGGCTACACCTTC. This encodes CASSLQGDYGYTF.

The chain uses TRBV6-5 and TRBJ1-2; 7 bases map to TRBD1. The ends lost 4 bases at V and 5 bases at J; junction bases unmatched: 4. CDR1 is MNHEY, CDR2 SVGAGI, per germline. CDR3 size: 13 residues. The CDR3 spells CASSWGQLYGYTF. The CDR3 nucleotides read TGTGCCAGCAGTTGGGGACAGCTTTATGGCTACACCTTC.

This chain uses TRBV5-4 with TRBJ2-5; 7 bases map to TRBD1. This CDR3 has 17 residues. With 4 bases clipped from V and 2 bases from J, the junction kept 14 bases outside the gene matches. Per germline, CDR1 SGHNT and CDR2 YYREEE (reference sequence). The CDR3 protein is CASSPINRDSLQETQYF. The CDR3 coding sequence is TGTGCCAGCAGCCCCATCAACCGGGACAGCCTACAAGAGACCCAGTACTTC. The variable domain in full, with the rest retrieved from reference TRBV5-4 and TRBJ2-5, is ETGVTQSPTHLIKTRGQQVTLRCSSQSGHNTVSWYQQALGQGPQFIFQYYREEENGRGNFPPRFSGLQFPNYSSELNVNALELDDSALYLCASSPINRDSLQETQYFGPGTRLLVL.

The rearrangement uses TRBV19 and TRBJ1-2; possible D gene TRBD1, 5 bases. Trimming removed 6 bases at V and 7 bases at J, with 15 bases between. The V gene's germline CDR1 is LNHDA and CDR2 SQIVND (reference sequence). The CDR3 is 13 amino acids. The CDR3 DNA is TGTGCCAGTAGCGCAGGGCCCTACGGTGGCTACACCTTC. Translation: CASSAGPYGGYTF.

The V gene is TRBV13, the J gene TRBJ2-1, with 16 bases matching TRBD2. The CDR3 is 19 residues long. V was pared by 4 bases and J by 6 bases, with 12 bases of the junction left unmatched. CDR1 and CDR2 (germline): PRHDT, FYEKMQ (reference sequence). The DNA for the CDR3 is TGTGCCAGCAGCTCCGGGGGACTAGCGGGAGGGCCTTTTGTCAATGAGCAGTTCTTC. Amino acid sequence: CASSSGGLAGGPFVNEQFF.

This chain links TRBV5-1 with TRBJ1-2; a possible D gene is TRBD1 (5 bases). CDR1 is SGHRS, CDR2 YFSETQ, per germline. This CDR3 spans 15 amino acids. Trimming removed 3 bases from V and 1 base from J, with 13 bases in between. CDR3 sequence reads: CASSSSGTDNYGYTF. CDR3 nucleotides: TGCGCCAGCAGCTCAAGCGGGACTGATAACTATGGCTACACCTTC.

The V and J genes are TRBV4-2 and TRBJ2-5, with 9 bases identical to TRBD2. The CDR3 spans 16 residues. Trimming cost V 3 bases and J 2 bases; bases outside gene matches: 7. Germline V gives CDR1 LGHNA, CDR2 YNFKEQ. The CDR3 nucleotides are TGTGCCAGCAGCCAGAGGGCGGGAGGGCCACAAGAGACCCAGTACTTC. Translating it yields CASSQRAGGPQETQYF.

V is TRBV5-4 and J is TRBJ2-7, with 11 nucleotides matching TRBD2. CDR1 and CDR2 from the germline V gene are SGHNT and YYREEE (reference sequence). There are 15 residues in the CDR3. J lost 4 bases, V lost 2 bases, and 5 bases had no gene match. CDR3 DNA: TGTGCCAGCAGCTTTAATAGCGGGGGGGCGTACGAGCAGTACTTC. This sequence encodes CASSFNSGGAYEQYF.

This sequence joins TRBV5-1 and TRBJ2-6; 11 bases are shared with TRBD2. The CDR3 length is 18 residues. Germline CDR1 reads SGHRS; CDR2 reads YFSETQ. With 3 bases clipped from V and 1 base from J, the junction kept 6 bases outside the gene matches. The CDR3 coding sequence is TGCGCCAGCAGCTCAATAGCGGGAGGGTATTCTGGGGCCAACGTCCTGACTTTC. Translated, it gives CASSSIAGGYSGANVLTF. The variable domain in full, with the rest retrieved from reference TRBV5-1 and TRBJ2-6, is KAGVTQTPRYLIKTRGQQVTLSCSPISGHRSVSWYQQTPGQGLQFLFEYFSETQRNKGNFPGRFSGRQFSNSRSEMNVSTLELGDSALYLCASSSIAGGYSGANVLTFGAGSRLTVL.